This T cell receptor beta chain was observed in a study of a mutant IDH1 vaccine in newly diagnosed glioma. About this clone: Its antigen is undetermined.

The CDR3 has 13 residues. V was cut by 6 bases and J by 0 bases, with 8 bases left in between. Germline values: CDR1 MNHNS, CDR2 SASEGT. Overall study findings and caveats: Among top peripheral T cell clonotypes, changes seemed unrelated to pseudoprogression.

Sequencing was performed with immunoSEQ multiplex PCR; in TCRdb, only in-frame clones are kept and a portion is missing. The data show 40,000 to 50,000 clones, about four fifths seen once. Described time point: week 23, last vaccination. All doses held 300 ug of mutant IDH1 20-mer peptide, with topical imiquimod. Tumors from donors were new WHO grade 3 or 4 IDH1-mutant astrocytomas with ATRX loss. The sequencing used PBMCs, collected from a glioma patient whose treatment included an IDH1 peptide vaccine. V gene TRBV6-1 combines with J gene TRBJ1-2; TRBD1 is a possible D gene (5 bases). This TCR came from a woman in her thirties or forties with glioma. Some clones in this sample may be carry-over from other donors' samples. The CDR3 loop is CASSRVTNYGYTF. DNA for the CDR3: TGTGCCAGCAGCAGGGTTACTAACTATGGCTACACCTTC.